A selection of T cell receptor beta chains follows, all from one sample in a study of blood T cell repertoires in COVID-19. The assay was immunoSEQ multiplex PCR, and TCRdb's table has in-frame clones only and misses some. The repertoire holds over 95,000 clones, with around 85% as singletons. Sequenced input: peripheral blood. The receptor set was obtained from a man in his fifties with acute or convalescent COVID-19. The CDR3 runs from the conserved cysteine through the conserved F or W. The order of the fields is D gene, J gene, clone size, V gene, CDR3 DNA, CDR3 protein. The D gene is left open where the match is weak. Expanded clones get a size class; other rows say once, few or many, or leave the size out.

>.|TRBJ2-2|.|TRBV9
TGTGCCAGCAGCTTTCAGGGGCCCGGGGAGCTGTTTTTT
CASSFQGPGELFF
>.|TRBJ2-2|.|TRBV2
TGTGCCAGCAGTGTCTTCCCCGGGGAGCTGTTTTTT
CASSVFPGELFF
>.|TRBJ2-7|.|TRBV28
TGTGCCAGCAGTGGTCCCGCGACCTACGAGCAGTACTTC
CASSGPATYEQYF
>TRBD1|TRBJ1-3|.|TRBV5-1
TGCGCCAGCAGCCCACAGGGGGGCTCAGGAAACACCATATATTTT
CASSPQGGSGNTIYF
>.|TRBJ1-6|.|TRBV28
TGTGCCAGCAGTTCCAACCAGGGTTCCTATAATTCACCCCTCCACTTT
CASSSNQGSYNSPLHF
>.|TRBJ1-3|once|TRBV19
TGTGCCAGTATTACATGGACGGACAGCTCTGGAAACACCATATATTTT
CASITWTDSSGNTIYF
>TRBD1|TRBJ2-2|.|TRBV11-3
TGTGCCAGCAGCTTATTCCAGGGGGATGGGGCCGGGGAGCTGTTTTTT
CASSLFQGDGAGELFF
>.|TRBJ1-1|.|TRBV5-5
TGTGCCAGCAGCTTGGGAGTGAACACTGAAGCTTTCTTT
CASSLGVNTEAFF
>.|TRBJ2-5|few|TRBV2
TGTGCCAGCAGAGCGGACGGGCCCAGGGAGACCCAGTACTTC
CASRADGPRETQYF
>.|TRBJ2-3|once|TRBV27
TGTGCCAGCAGTTTGGGGCGGGGCGCCTATACGCAGTATTTT
CASSLGRGAYTQYF
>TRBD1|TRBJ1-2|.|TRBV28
TGTGCCAGCAGTTCCGAAGTCCGGGACAGCTCCCTTTGGGGCTACACCTTC
CASSSEVRDSSLWGYTF
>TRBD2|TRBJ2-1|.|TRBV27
TGTGCCAGCAGGATAAGCGGGGGGCCTTACAATGAGCAGTTCTTC
CASRISGGPYNEQFF
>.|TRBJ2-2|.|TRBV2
TGTGCCAGCAGTGATGTGCGGGGCAACACCGGGGAGCTGTTTTTT
CASSDVRGNTGELFF
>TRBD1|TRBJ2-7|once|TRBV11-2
TGTGCCAGCAGCCGGGACAGGGGGACCGAGCAGTACTTC
CASSRDRGTEQYF
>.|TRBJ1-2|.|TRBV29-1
TGCAGCGTTGAAGACAGGGGCGGCTATGGCTACACCTTC
CSVEDRGGYGYTF
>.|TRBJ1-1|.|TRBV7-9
TGTGCCAGCAGCTTAGATCGGGGCACTGAAGCTTTCTTT
CASSLDRGTEAFF
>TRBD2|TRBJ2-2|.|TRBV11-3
TGTGCCAGCAGCTCCCTAGCGGGGGCTTCCGGGGAGCTGTTTTTT
CASSSLAGASGELFF
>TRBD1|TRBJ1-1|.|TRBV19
TGTGCCAGTAGTGCGGGACAGGGCCGGTACACTGAAGCTTTCTTT
CASSAGQGRYTEAFF
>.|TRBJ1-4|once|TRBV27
TGTGCCAGCAGCTCTAATACAAGATTGGGAGGTGAAAAACTGTTTTTT
CASSSNTRLGGEKLFF
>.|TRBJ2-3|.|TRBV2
TGTGCCAGCAGTGAAGTAGGGGGGGACACAGATACGCAGTATTTT
CASSEVGGDTDTQYF
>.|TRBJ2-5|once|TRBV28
TGTGCCAGCAGGCGGGACAGTGGAAAGACCCAGTACTTC
CASRRDSGKTQYF
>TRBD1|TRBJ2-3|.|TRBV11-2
TGTGCCAGCAGCCCCCTCGGAAGAGGGGGCAAAGATACGCAGTATTTT
CASSPLGRGGKDTQYF
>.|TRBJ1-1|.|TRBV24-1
TGTGCTCCCTGGAGGGAGAACACTGAAGCTTTCTTT
CAPWRENTEAFF
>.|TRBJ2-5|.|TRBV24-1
TGTGCCACCAGTGATTCGGGAGCTGGCCAGTCAGAGACCCAGTACTTC
CATSDSGAGQSETQYF
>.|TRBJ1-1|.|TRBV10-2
TGCGCCAGCAGTGAGATCGGGGTCGGAGCTGAAGCTTTCTTT
CASSEIGVGAEAFF
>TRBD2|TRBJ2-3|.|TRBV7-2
TGTGCCAGCAGCTGGGAGGGTCTAGATACGCAGTATTTT
CASSWEGLDTQYF
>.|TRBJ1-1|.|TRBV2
TGTGCCAGCAGTGTAGGTTCAGGGCGGGCTTTCTTT
CASSVGSGRAFF
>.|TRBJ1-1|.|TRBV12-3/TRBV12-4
TGTGCCAGCAGCCTAGGGGTGGGGGAAGCTTTCTTT
CASSLGVGEAFF
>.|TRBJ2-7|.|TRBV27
TGTGCCAGCAGTTACAGGACAAGCTCCTACGAGCAGTACTTC
CASSYRTSSYEQYF
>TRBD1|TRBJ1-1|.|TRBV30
TGTGCCTGGAGGGGGGCCAACAGGGGAGCTTTCTTT
CAWRGANRGAFF
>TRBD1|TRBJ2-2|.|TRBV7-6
TGTGCCAGCAGCTTGGGTCAGGGGGCCGCCGGGGAGCTGTTTTTT
CASSLGQGAAGELFF
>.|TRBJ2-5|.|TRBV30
TGTGCCTGGAGTGCAGTTCCGGAGACCCAGTACTTC
CAWSAVPETQYF
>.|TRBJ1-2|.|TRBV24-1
TGTGCCACCAGTGATTTTGAGAGGGACTATGGCTACACCTTC
CATSDFERDYGYTF
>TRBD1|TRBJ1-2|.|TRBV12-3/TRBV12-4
TGTGCCAGCGGGACAGGCGTTGTCTATGGCTACACCTTC
CASGTGVVYGYTF
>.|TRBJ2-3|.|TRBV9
TGTGCCAGCAGCGTCTCGGGTGGGGCGTCCCGCACAGATACGCAGTATTTT
CASSVSGGASRTDTQYF
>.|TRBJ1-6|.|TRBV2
TGTGCCAGCAGCGGGCGGGACGGCTCCTATAATTCACCCCTCCACTTT
CASSGRDGSYNSPLHF
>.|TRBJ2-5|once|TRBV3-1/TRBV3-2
TGTGCCAGCAGCCTTCAGGCCCTCCCAGAGACCCAGTACTTC
CASSLQALPETQYF